This T cell receptor beta chain was captured by sequencing in a study of blood T cell repertoires in COVID-19. Study in general: Italy, Spain and the United States were the sources of the convalescent and acute COVID-19 samples.

Trimming cost V 1 base and J 0 bases, with 13 bases left between them. The germline gives CDR1 SGHTA, CDR2 FQGTGA. CDR3 length equals 17 residues. Original handling: Amplified reference gene primers provided the basis for estimating nucleated cell counts. Repertoires were generated with immunoSEQ multiplex PCR, while TCRdb's copy carries only in-frame clones and drops some. The V and J calls and clone size were taken over from that table, and D and trimming were inferred from the DNA. This table holds 250,000 to 350,000 clones, approximately 90% found once. What was sequenced was peripheral blood. This TCR was sampled from a woman between 50 and 59 years old with COVID-19, enrolled during active disease. V and J are TRBV7-3 and TRBJ2-1; a possible D gene is TRBD2 (5 bases). In DNA, the CDR3 is TGTGCCAGCAGCTTAAACGAGCGGTCCGGCTCCTACAATGAGCAGTTCTTC. Encoded protein: CASSLNERSGSYNEQFF.